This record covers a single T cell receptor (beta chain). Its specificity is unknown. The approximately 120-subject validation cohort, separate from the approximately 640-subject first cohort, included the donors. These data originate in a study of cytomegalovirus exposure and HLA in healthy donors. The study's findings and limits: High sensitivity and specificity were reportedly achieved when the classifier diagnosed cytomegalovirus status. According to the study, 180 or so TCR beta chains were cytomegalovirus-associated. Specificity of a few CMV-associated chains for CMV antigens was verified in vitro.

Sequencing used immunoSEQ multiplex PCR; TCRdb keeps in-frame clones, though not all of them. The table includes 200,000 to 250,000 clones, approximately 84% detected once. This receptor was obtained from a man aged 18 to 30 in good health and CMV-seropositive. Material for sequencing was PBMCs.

The CDR3: CASSSTVASGGGNQPQHF. The CDR3, as DNA: TGCGCCAGCAGCTCTACCGTGGCCTCAGGTGGGGGCAATCAGCCCCAGCATTTT. The J gene is TRBJ1-5, the V gene TRBV4-1; D not certain. This CDR3 comprises 18 residues. The germline V gene has CDR1 MGHRA and CDR2 YSYEKL. Deletions cut 5 bases from V and 2 bases from J, with 22 bases between.